The sequence of this T cell receptor (beta chain) was determined in a study of shared clonotypes between healthy human individuals. For this clone: What it binds is not known.

Findings and caveats of the study: Non-shared clonotypes showed lower generation probabilities than clonotypes common to all four donors.

Trimming at V came to 6 bases and at J to 4 bases, leaving 4 bases not matched to a gene. This CDR3 contains 13 residues. Germline V lookup: CDR1 LNHDA, CDR2 SQIVND (reference sequence). Only CD45RO-negative cells positively selected for CCR7 counted as naive CD8 cells, so terminally differentiated effector memory CD45RA+ cells were excluded. The method was immunoSEQ multiplex PCR; TCRdb's version includes in-frame clones alone and lacks a portion of them. Of about 2.2 million clones in the sample, roughly 91% were seen once. Sequenced material: naive CD8+ T cells from PBMCs. This TCR was recovered from a man younger than 35 in good health. Some clones in this sample may be carry-over from other donors' samples. V usage is TRBV19 and J usage is TRBJ2-5; 8 bases are shared with TRBD1. The CDR3 loop is CASSAGGRETQYF. CDR3 nucleotide sequence: TGTGCCAGTAGCGCAGGGGGCCGAGAGACCCAGTACTTC.